This is a list of T cell receptor beta chains from one sample in a study of OX40 agonist ivuxolimab in advanced cancers. Sequencing was performed with immunoSEQ multiplex PCR; in TCRdb, only in-frame clones are kept and a portion is missing. The data hold thousands of clones, with 85% to 90% observed a single time. Sequenced here: CD4+ or CD8+ T cells sorted from blood, sampled in a trial of the OX40 agonist ivuxolimab. The receptors shown here come from an adult with an advanced solid tumor such as melanoma, head and neck, liver or kidney cancer. Each CDR3 is given with its conserved first and last residue. The order of the fields is V gene, J gene, clone size, D gene, CDR3 protein, CDR3 DNA. A D gene is named only where the DNA matches it firmly. Size is omitted from some rows. Given values are once, few, many or a class for expanded clones.

TRBV19	TRBJ1-1	-	-	CASSIVPTNTEAFF	TGTGCCAGTAGTATAGTACCGACAAACACTGAAGCTTTCTTT
TRBV30	TRBJ1-2	-	TRBD1	CAWSAVPQGAPNYGYTF	TGTGCCTGGAGTGCCGTACCACAGGGGGCGCCGAACTATGGCTACACCTTC
TRBV4-1	TRBJ2-7	once	TRBD2	CASSQDSAGLAGAYEQYF	TGCGCCAGCAGCCAAGACAGTGCTGGCCTAGCGGGGGCCTACGAGCAGTACTTC
TRBV27	TRBJ2-1	-	TRBD1	CASTPGQGVNEQFF	TGTGCCAGCACCCCGGGACAGGGGGTCAATGAGCAGTTCTTC
TRBV6-5	TRBJ2-3	few	-	CASVAASTDTQYF	TGTGCCAGCGTGGCGGCAAGCACAGATACGCAGTATTTT
TRBV2	TRBJ1-2	-	-	CASSEWVGGSINYGYTF	TGTGCCAGCAGTGAATGGGTAGGGGGTAGCATCAACTATGGCTACACCTTC
TRBV29-1	TRBJ2-1	-	TRBD2	CSVAGTSESGLEQFF	TGCAGCGTTGCCGGGACTAGTGAATCCGGTTTGGAGCAGTTCTTC
TRBV11-2	TRBJ2-5	-	-	CASSLARTEIQETQYF	TGTGCCAGCAGCTTAGCGCGAACAGAGATCCAAGAGACCCAGTACTTC
TRBV27	TRBJ2-7	-	-	CASSAGYEQYF	TGTGCCAGCAGCGCTGGGTACGAGCAGTACTTC
TRBV2	TRBJ2-7	-	TRBD1	CASRDRGLEQYF	TGTGCCAGCAGGGACAGGGGACTCGAGCAGTACTTC
TRBV7-2	TRBJ2-2	-	TRBD2	CASSFGVAGVKTGELFF	TGTGCCAGCAGCTTCGGGGTAGCGGGAGTCAAAACCGGGGAGCTGTTTTTT
TRBV5-1	TRBJ1-6	-	-	CASSFSIEKDSPLHF	TGCGCCAGCAGCTTTTCCATAGAGAAAGATTCACCCCTCCACTTT
TRBV27	TRBJ1-2	-	TRBD1	CASRSGQGVSVGYTF	TGTGCCAGCAGGTCAGGGCAGGGGGTGTCTGTTGGCTACACCTTC
TRBV6-5	TRBJ1-1	-	-	CAACGLNTEAFF	TGTGCCGCCTGCGGGTTAAACACTGAAGCTTTCTTT
TRBV28	TRBJ2-1	once	TRBD2	CASNLGTTSYNEQFF	TGTGCCAGCAACCTCGGGACTACCTCCTACAATGAGCAGTTCTTC
TRBV19	TRBJ2-5	few	TRBD1	CASSITGDQETQYF	TGTGCCAGTAGTATCACAGGGGACCAAGAGACCCAGTACTTC
TRBV10-3	TRBJ2-7	-	-	CATTHGQGTFYEQYF	TGTGCCACGACACACGGGCAGGGGACTTTCTACGAGCAGTACTTC
TRBV7-9	TRBJ1-4	-	-	CASSLEGNEKLFF	TGTGCCAGCAGCTTAGAGGGTAATGAAAAACTGTTTTTT
TRBV6-1	TRBJ2-5	-	-	CASSEFGGGETQYF	TGTGCCAGCAGTGAATTCGGAGGTGGAGAGACCCAGTACTTC
TRBV7-9	TRBJ1-2	-	TRBD1	CATPGQTVVADGYTF	TGTGCCACGCCGGGACAGACCGTAGTTGCGGATGGCTACACCTTC
TRBV7-3	TRBJ2-2	once	TRBD1	CASSLTMGQGNTGELFF	TGTGCCAGCAGCTTAACGATGGGACAGGGGAACACCGGGGAGCTGTTTTTT
TRBV6-6	TRBJ2-7	-	TRBD1	CASSFPGQKIEQYF	TGTGCCAGCAGTTTTCCGGGACAGAAAATCGAGCAGTACTTC
TRBV11-1	TRBJ1-1	-	-	CASSLVSRGNTEAFF	TGTGCCAGCAGTTTAGTATCACGGGGGAACACTGAAGCTTTCTTT
TRBV10-3	TRBJ2-3	-	-	CAISERGRATDTQYF	TGTGCCATCAGTGAGAGGGGGAGGGCCACAGATACGCAGTATTTT
TRBV6-5	TRBJ2-1	-	TRBD2	CASRGLAGNEQFF	TGTGCCAGCAGGGGACTAGCGGGAAATGAGCAGTTCTTC
TRBV28	TRBJ1-4	-	-	CASRGSSTGTNEKLFF	TGTGCCAGCAGGGGGTCTTCAACTGGGACTAATGAAAAACTGTTTTTT
TRBV7-3	TRBJ2-1	-	TRBD2	CASSLTGASGRSGNEQFF	TGTGCCAGCTCTCTAACAGGGGCTAGCGGGAGATCCGGCAATGAGCAGTTCTTC
TRBV27	TRBJ2-1	-	-	CASSTDAASSYNEQFF	TGTGCCAGCAGTACGGACGCGGCAAGCTCCTACAATGAGCAGTTCTTC
TRBV19	TRBJ2-1	-	-	CASSLSDPFYNEQFF	TGTGCCAGTAGTTTGTCGGACCCCTTTTACAATGAGCAGTTCTTC
TRBV5-6	TRBJ1-2	-	-	CASSFGRDYTF	TGTGCCAGCAGCTTTGGAAGGGACTACACCTTC
TRBV10-1	TRBJ2-7	-	TRBD2	CASSEAPGLAGANEQYF	TGCGCCAGCAGTGAGGCACCGGGACTAGCGGGAGCCAACGAGCAGTACTTC
TRBV19	TRBJ2-2	-	-	CARNRQKGANTGELFF	TGTGCCAGGAACCGACAGAAAGGGGCGAACACCGGGGAGCTGTTTTTT
TRBV7-9	TRBJ1-2	-	-	CASSLGHQFNYGYTF	TGTGCCAGCAGCTTAGGACATCAATTTAACTATGGCTACACCTTC
TRBV7-3	TRBJ2-1	-	TRBD2	CASSSTSGRYNEQFF	TGTGCCAGCAGCTCGACTAGCGGGAGATACAATGAGCAGTTCTTC
TRBV10-3	TRBJ1-3	-	-	CAILDSGNTIYF	TGTGCCATCTTAGACTCTGGAAACACCATATATTTT